This record concerns one TCR beta chain sequence. These data come from a study of T cell responses to AZD1222 COVID-19 vaccine. Data came from immunoSEQ multiplex PCR; TCRdb stores just in-frame clones and leaves some out. The sample records around 97,000 clones, around 90% being singletons. CDR3 size: 12 residues. Germline V CDR1 and CDR2: MNHNS, SASEGT. Trimming took 3 bases from V and 5 from J, leaving 7 bases between them. The sequence was collected from an adult in good health. The material was peripheral blood, obtained on day 0 of AZD1222 vaccination. V gene TRBV6-1 combines with J gene TRBJ1-2; a possible D gene is TRBD1 (5 bases). CDR3 residues: CASSDQGYGYTF. The CDR3 DNA follows: TGTGCCAGCAGTGATCAGGGTTATGGCTACACCTTC.